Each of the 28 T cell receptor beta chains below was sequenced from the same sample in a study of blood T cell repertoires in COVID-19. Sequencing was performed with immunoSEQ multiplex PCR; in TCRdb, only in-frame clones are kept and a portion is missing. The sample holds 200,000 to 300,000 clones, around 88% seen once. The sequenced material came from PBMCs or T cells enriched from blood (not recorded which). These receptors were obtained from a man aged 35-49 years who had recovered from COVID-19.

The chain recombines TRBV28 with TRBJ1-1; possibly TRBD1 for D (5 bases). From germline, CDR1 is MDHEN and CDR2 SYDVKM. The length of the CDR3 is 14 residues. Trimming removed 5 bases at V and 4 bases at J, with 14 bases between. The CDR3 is CASSPPLGGTEAFF. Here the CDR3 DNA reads TGTGCCAGCAGTCCCCCTTTGGGGGGCACTGAAGCTTTCTTT.

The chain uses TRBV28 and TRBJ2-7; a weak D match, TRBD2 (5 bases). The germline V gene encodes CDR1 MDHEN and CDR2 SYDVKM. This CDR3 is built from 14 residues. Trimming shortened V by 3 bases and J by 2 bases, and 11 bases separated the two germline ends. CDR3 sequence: CASSFVDLAYEQYF. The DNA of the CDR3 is TGTGCCAGCAGTTTTGTGGACTTAGCCTACGAGCAGTACTTC.

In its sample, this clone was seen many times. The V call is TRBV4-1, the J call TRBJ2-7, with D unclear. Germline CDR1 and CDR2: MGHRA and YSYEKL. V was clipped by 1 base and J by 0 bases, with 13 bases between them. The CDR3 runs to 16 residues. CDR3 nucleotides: TGCGCCAGCAGCCAAGGCAACAGACGACCCTCCTACGAGCAGTACTTC. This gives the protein CASSQGNRRPSYEQYF.

The CDR3 region has the DNA TGTGCCAGCAGCCCCTCGGACACTTATAATTCACCCCTCCACTTT. Amino acids: CASSPSDTYNSPLHF. The V gene is TRBV7-2, the J gene TRBJ1-6, with D possibly matching TRBD1 (5 bases). The length of the CDR3 is 15 residues. The germline V gene encodes CDR1 SGHTA and CDR2 FQGNSA. V shed 5 bases and J shed 4 bases, with 12 bases lying between them.

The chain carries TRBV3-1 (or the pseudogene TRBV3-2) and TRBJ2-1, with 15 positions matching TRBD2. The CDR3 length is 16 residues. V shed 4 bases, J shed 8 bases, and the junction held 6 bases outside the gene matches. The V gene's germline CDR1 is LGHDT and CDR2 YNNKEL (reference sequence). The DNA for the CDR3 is TGTGCCAGCAGCCCAGGGACTAGCGGGAGGTATTATGAGCAGTTCTTC. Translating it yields CASSPGTSGRYYEQFF.

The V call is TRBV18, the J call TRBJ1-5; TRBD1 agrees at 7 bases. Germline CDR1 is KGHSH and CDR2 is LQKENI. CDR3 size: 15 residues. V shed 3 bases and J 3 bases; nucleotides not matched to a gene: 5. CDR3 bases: TGTGCCAGCTCACCTCGGGACAGAGTCAATCAGCCCCAGCATTTT. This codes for CASSPRDRVNQPQHF.

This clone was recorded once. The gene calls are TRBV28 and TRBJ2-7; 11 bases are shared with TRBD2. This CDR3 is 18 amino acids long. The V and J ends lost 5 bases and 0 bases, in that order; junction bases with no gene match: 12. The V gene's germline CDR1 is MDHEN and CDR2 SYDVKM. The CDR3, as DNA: TGTGCCAGCAGTCCCGTGGGTAGCGGGAGGGCCCGCTCCTACGAGCAGTACTTC. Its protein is CASSPVGSGRARSYEQYF.

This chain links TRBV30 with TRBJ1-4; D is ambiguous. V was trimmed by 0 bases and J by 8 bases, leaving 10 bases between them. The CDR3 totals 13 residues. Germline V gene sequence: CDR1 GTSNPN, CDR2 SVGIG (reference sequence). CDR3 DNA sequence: TGTGCCTGGAGTGTAAGCACAGTCGAAAAACTGTTTTTT. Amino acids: CAWSVSTVEKLFF. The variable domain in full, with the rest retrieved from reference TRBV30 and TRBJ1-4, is SQTIHQWPATLVQPVGSPLSLECTVEGTSNPNLYWYRQAAGRGLQLLFYSVGIGQISSEVPQNLSASRPQDRQFILSSKKLLLSDSGFYLCAWSVSTVEKLFFGSGTQLSVL.

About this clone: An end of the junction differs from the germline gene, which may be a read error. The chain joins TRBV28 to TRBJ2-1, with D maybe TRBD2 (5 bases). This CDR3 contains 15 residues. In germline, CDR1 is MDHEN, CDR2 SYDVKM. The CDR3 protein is CTSSSTPLVIGEQFF. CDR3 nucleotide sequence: TGTACCAGCAGTTCAACCCCACTAGTTATTGGTGAGCAGTTCTTC.

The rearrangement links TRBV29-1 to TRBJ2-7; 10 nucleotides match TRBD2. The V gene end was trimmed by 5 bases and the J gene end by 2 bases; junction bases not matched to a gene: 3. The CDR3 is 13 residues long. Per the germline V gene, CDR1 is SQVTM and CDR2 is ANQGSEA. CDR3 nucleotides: TGCAGCGTTTCAGCGGGAGGGCCCTACGAGCAGTACTTC. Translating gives CSVSAGGPYEQYF.

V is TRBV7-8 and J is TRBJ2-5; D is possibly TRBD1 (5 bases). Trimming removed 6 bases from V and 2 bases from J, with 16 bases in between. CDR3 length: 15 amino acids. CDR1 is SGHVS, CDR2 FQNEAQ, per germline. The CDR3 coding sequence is TGTGCCAGCAGAAATGGGGCAGGAGATCAAGAGACCCAGTACTTC. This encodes CASRNGAGDQETQYF.

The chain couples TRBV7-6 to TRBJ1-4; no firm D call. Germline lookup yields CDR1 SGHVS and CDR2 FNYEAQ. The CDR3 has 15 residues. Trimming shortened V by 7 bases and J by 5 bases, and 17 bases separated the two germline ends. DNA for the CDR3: TGTGCCAGCAACCCAACCGGGAGCCGAAATGAAAAACTGTTTTTT. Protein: CASNPTGSRNEKLFF.

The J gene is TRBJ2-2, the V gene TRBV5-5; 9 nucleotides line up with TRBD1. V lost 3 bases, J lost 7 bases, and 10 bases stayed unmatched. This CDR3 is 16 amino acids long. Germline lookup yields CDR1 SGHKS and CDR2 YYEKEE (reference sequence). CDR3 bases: TGTGCCAGCAGCTCCCGGGACAGGGTATTGGGCGGGGAGCTGTTTTTT. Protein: CASSSRDRVLGGELFF.

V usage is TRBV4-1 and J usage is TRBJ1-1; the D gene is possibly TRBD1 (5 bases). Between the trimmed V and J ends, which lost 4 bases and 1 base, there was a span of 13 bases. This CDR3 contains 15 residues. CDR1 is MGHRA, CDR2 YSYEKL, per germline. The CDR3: CASSLYLGGNTEAFF. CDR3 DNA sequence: TGCGCCAGCAGCCTCTACCTGGGGGGGAACACTGAAGCTTTCTTT.

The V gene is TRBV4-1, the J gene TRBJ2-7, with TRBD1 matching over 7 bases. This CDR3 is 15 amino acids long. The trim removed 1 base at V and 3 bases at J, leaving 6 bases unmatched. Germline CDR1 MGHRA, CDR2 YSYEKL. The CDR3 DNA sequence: TGCGCCAGCAGCCAAGTGACGACAGGGTTCTACGAGCAGTACTTC. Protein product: CASSQVTTGFYEQYF.

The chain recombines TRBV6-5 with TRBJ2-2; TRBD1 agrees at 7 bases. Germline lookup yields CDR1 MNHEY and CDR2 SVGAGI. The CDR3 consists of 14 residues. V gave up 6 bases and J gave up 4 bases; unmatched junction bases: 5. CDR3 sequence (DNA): TGTGCCAGCAGAGACAGGGTTACCACCGGGGAGCTGTTTTTT. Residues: CASRDRVTTGELFF.

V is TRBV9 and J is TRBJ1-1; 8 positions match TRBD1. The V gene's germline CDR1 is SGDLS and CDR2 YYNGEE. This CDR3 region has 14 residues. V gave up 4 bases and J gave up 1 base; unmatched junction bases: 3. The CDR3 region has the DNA TGTGCCAGCAGCACCGGACAGGGGAACACTGAAGCTTTCTTT. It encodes CASSTGQGNTEAFF.

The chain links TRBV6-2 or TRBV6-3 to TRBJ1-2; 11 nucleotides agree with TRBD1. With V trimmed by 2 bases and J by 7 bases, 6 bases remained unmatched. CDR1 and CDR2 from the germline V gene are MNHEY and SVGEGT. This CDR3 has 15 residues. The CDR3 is CASSYHGQGATGYTF. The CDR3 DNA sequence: TGTGCCAGCAGTTACCATGGACAGGGGGCAACTGGCTACACCTTC.

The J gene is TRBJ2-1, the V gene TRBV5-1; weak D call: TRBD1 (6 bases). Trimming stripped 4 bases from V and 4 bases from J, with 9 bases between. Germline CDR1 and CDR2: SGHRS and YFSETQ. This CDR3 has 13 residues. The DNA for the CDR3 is TGCGCCAGCAGCACCGACAGGTACAATGAGCAGTTCTTC. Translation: CASSTDRYNEQFF.

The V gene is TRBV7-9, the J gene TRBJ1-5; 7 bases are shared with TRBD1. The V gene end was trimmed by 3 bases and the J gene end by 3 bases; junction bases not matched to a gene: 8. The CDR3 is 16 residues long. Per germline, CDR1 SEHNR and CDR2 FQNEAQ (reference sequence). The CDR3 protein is CASSFGDRATNQPQHF. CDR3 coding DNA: TGTGCCAGCAGCTTCGGAGACAGGGCTACCAATCAGCCCCAGCATTTT.

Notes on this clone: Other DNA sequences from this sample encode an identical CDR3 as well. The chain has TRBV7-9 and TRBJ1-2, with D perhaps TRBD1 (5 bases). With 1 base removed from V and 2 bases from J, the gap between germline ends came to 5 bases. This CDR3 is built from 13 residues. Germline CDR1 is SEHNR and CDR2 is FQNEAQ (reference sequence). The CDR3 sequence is CASSLGQNYGYTF. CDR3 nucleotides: TGTGCCAGCAGCTTAGGACAGAACTATGGCTACACCTTC.

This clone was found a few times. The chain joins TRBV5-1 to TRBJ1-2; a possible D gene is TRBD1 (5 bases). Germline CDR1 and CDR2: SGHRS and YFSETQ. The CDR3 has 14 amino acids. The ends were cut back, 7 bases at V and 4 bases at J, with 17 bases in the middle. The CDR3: CASFSGQGVYGYTF. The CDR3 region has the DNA TGCGCCAGCTTCAGTGGGCAGGGCGTCTATGGCTACACCTTC.

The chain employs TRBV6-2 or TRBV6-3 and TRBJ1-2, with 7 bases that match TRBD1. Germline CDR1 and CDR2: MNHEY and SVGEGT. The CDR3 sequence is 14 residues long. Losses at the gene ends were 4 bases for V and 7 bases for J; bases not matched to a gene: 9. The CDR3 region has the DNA TGTGCCAGCAGTTTCGACGGACAGGTTGGTGGCTACACCTTC. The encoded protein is CASSFDGQVGGYTF.

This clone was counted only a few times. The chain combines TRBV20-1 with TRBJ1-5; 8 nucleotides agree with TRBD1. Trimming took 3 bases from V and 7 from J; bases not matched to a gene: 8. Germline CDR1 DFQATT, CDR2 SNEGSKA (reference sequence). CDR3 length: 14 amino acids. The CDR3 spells CSASWTGLLQPQHF. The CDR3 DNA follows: TGCAGTGCTAGTTGGACAGGGCTGTTACAGCCCCAGCATTTT.

CDR3 in DNA: TGCGCCAGCAGCCAACTGGAGAGCTCCTATGGCTACACCTTC. This gives the protein CASSQLESSYGYTF. The rearrangement uses TRBV4-3 and TRBJ1-2, with no clear D. The CDR3 covers 14 residues. Germline loops: CDR1 LGHNA, CDR2 YSLEER. V gave up 2 bases and J gave up 4 bases, with 11 bases separating them.

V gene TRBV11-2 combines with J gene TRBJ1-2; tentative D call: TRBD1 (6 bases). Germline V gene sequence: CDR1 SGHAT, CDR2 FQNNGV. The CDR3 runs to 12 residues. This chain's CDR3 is CVAQGPNYGYTF. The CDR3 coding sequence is TGTGTCGCACAGGGCCCTAACTATGGCTACACCTTC.

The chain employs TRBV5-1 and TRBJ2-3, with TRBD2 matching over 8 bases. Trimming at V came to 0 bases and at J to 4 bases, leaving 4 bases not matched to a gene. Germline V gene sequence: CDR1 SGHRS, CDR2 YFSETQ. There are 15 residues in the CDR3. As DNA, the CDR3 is TGCGCCAGCAGCTTGGAGGCGGGAGGCCCAGATACGCAGTATTTT. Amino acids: CASSLEAGGPDTQYF.

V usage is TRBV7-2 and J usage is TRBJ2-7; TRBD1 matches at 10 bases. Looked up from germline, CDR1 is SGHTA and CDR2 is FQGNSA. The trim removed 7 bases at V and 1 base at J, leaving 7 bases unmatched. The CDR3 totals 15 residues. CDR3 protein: CASNPGTGVSYEQYF. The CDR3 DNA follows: TGTGCCAGCAATCCCGGGACAGGGGTATCCTACGAGCAGTACTTC.